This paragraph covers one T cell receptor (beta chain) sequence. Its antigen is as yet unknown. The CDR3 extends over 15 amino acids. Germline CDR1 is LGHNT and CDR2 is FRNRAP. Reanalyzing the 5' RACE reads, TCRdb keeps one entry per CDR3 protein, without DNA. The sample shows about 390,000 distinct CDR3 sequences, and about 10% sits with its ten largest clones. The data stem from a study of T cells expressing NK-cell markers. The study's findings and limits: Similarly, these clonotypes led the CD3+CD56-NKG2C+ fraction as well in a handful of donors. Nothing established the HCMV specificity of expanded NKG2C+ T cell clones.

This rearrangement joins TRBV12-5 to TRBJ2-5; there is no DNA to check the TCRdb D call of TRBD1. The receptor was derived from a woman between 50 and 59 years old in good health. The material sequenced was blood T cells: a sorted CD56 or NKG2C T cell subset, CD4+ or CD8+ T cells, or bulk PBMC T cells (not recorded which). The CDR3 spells CASCPPPGDRETQYF.